Listed below are T cell receptor beta chains from one sample, sequenced in a study of T-cell memory formation after mild COVID-19. A single record per CDR3 protein comes from TCRdb applying MiXCR to the 5' RACE reads. The repertoire holds about 610,000 distinct CDR3 sequences, with roughly 17% as singletons. Specimen: PBMCs or a T cell subset sorted from them (not recorded which). These receptor sequences come from an adult woman who had mild COVID-19 (a few samples of this study predate the infection). Cell type and time point are not known. The CDR3 runs from the conserved cysteine through the conserved F or W. The order of the fields is clone size, D gene, J gene, V gene, CDR3 DNA, CDR3 protein. A D gene is named only where the DNA matches it firmly. Only part of the rows carry a size: once, few, many, or a class if the clone is expanded.

- | - | TRBJ1-2 | TRBV5-1 | TGCGCCAGCAGCTTGGACAGGGAGAATGGCTACACCTTC | CASSLDRENGYTF
many | - | TRBJ2-1 | TRBV7-9 | TGTGCCAGCAGCCCCCGGGACACCTTCCCCTACAATGAGCAGTTCTTC | CASSPRDTFPYNEQFF
- | TRBD1 | TRBJ2-2 | TRBV2 | TGTGCCAGCAGTGTGGGACAGAAGTACCCCGCGAACACCGGGGAGCTGTTTTTT | CASSVGQKYPANTGELFF
few | - | TRBJ2-7 | TRBV5-4 | TGTGCCAGCAGCTACGATCTGGGGGCGGGCTACGAGCAGTACTTC | CASSYDLGAGYEQYF
few | - | TRBJ2-2 | TRBV7-2 | TGTGCCAGCCCCTTGGCAGGGGGGGTAACCGGGGAGCTGTTTTTT | CASPLAGGVTGELFF
- | TRBD2 | TRBJ2-1 | TRBV6-2/TRBV6-3 | TGTGCCAGCAGTTCTCCCCCGGGACTAGCGGCCTTC | CASSSPPGLAAF
few | - | TRBJ1-5 | TRBV27 | TGTGCCAGCAGTTTATCAAGCAGGGGAGAAGGGCAGCCCCAGCATTTT | CASSLSSRGEGQPQHF
many | - | TRBJ2-7 | TRBV11-3 | TGTGCCAGCAGCTTTTCCTATAGAGGCGAGCAGTACTTC | CASSFSYRGEQYF
- | - | TRBJ2-1 | TRBV7-9 | TGTGCCAGCAGCTTACTGGAGAATGAGCAGTTCTTC | CASSLLENEQFF
- | TRBD2 | TRBJ2-5 | TRBV5-5 | TGTGCCAGCAGACTAGCGGGGGCCCAAGAGACCCAGTACTTC | CASRLAGAQETQYF
- | TRBD2 | TRBJ2-3 | TRBV2 | TGTGCCAGCAGGAGTCCTAGCGGGGGAACTAGCACAGATACGCAGTATTTT | CASRSPSGGTSTDTQYF
- | - | TRBJ1-1 | TRBV15 | TGTGCCACCAGCAGGGGTGACGCTGAAGCTTTCTTT | CATSRGDAEAFF
few | - | TRBJ1-2 | TRBV19 | TGTGCCAGTACCCTGAGGCGTATGGGAAACTATGGCTACACCTTC | CASTLRRMGNYGYTF
- | TRBD1 | TRBJ1-1 | TRBV4-3 | TGCGCCAGCAGCCAACGTCTGACAGGGGCGAACACTGAAGCTTTCTTT | CASSQRLTGANTEAFF
- | TRBD1 | TRBJ1-3 | TRBV6-5 | TGTGCCAGCAGTTACTCGACAGGGGTTGGAAACACCATATATTTT | CASSYSTGVGNTIYF
once | - | TRBJ1-1 | TRBV29-1 | TGCAGCCTACAGGTGAACACTGAAGCTTTCTTT | CSLQVNTEAFF
few | - | TRBJ2-1 | TRBV5-1 | TGCGCCAGCAGCTTGATACAGAGCTCCTACAATGAGCAGTTCTTC | CASSLIQSSYNEQFF
few | - | TRBJ1-2 | TRBV7-2 | TGTGCCAGCAGCTCATCGGTCGGGTACTATGGCTACACCTTC | CASSSSVGYYGYTF
- | TRBD1 | TRBJ1-1 | TRBV4-3 | TGCGCCAGCAGCGCCGGGACAGCGAGGAACACTGAAGCTTTCTTT | CASSAGTARNTEAFF
many | - | TRBJ2-5 | TRBV7-9 | TGTGCCAGCAGCTTTGGGATTGAAGAGACCCAGTACTTC | CASSFGIEETQYF
few | - | TRBJ2-1 | TRBV12-3/TRBV12-4 | TGTGCCAGCAGGCCTAGGGGGGTTGATGAGCAGTTCTTC | CASRPRGVDEQFF
- | - | TRBJ1-5 | TRBV29-1 | TGCAGCGTTGAGGTAGAGAGCAATCAGCCCCAGCATTTT | CSVEVESNQPQHF
many | - | TRBJ2-2 | TRBV7-2 | TGTGCCAGCAGCAAAATGGGGGCTAGGGCCGGGGAGCTGTTTTTT | CASSKMGARAGELFF
few | - | TRBJ2-3 | TRBV10-3 | TGTGCCATCAACTCGGGACGCTTCCCAGATACGCAGTATTTT | CAINSGRFPDTQYF
few | - | TRBJ2-1 | TRBV11-2 | TGTGCCAGCAGCTTAGCGACTAAATCCAATGAGCAGTTCTTC | CASSLATKSNEQFF
- | TRBD2 | TRBJ2-3 | TRBV18 | TGTGCCAGCTCACCGCGCGCTAGCGGGAGTGCAGATACGCAGTATTTT | CASSPRASGSADTQYF
- | - | TRBJ1-2 | TRBV20-1 | TGCAGTGGGGGGGTTGGCTACACCTTC | CSGGVGYTF
few | - | TRBJ2-7 | TRBV7-9 | TGTGCCAGCAGCTTCCTTGCGTCCTACGAGCAGTACTTC | CASSFLASYEQYF
- | - | TRBJ2-1 | TRBV20-1 | TGCAGTGCTAGAGATTGGGGAGCAGTTGCCAATGAGCAGTTCTTC | CSARDWGAVANEQFF
- | TRBD2 | TRBJ2-1 | TRBV7-6 | TGTGCCAGCTGGACTAGCGGCAATGAGCAGTTCTTC | CASWTSGNEQFF
few | - | TRBJ2-1 | TRBV7-3 | TGTGCCAGCAGCTTAACACCCGCGAGGGCAGGCCGATCCTACAATGAGCAGTTCTTC | CASSLTPARAGRSYNEQFF
- | TRBD1 | TRBJ1-2 | TRBV29-1 | TGCAGCGTTGGGGAACCCGGACAGGGGCATGGCTATGGCTACACCTTC | CSVGEPGQGHGYGYTF
few | - | TRBJ2-1 | TRBV7-2 | TGTGCCAGCAGCTTACGCCGAAGGGATGAGCAGTTCTTC | CASSLRRRDEQFF
few | TRBD2 | TRBJ2-4 | TRBV3-1 | TGTGCCAGCAGCCACGGACTAGCGGGGGGGCTAGCCAAAAACATTCAGTACTTC | CASSHGLAGGLAKNIQYF
- | - | TRBJ2-2 | TRBV5-1 | TGCGCCAGCAGCCTCTCGATCGCCGGAGGGTACGGCACCGGGGAGCTGTTTTTT | CASSLSIAGGYGTGELFF
few | - | TRBJ2-7 | TRBV7-8 | TGTGCCAGCAGCCCCACTGAATCTATCGGACGCGAGCAGTACTTC | CASSPTESIGREQYF
few | - | TRBJ2-2 | TRBV4-3 | TGCGCCAGCAGCCAAATGAGCTGGGGGAACACCGGGGAGCTGTTTTTT | CASSQMSWGNTGELFF
- | TRBD2 | TRBJ2-1 | TRBV9 | TGTGCCAGCAGCGTAGGAGCGGGAGTGAGAGAGCAGTTCTTC | CASSVGAGVREQFF
- | - | TRBJ1-1 | TRBV20-1 | TGCAGTGCTAGTTCCAGGGCGAACACTGAAGCTTTCTTT | CSASSRANTEAFF
few | - | TRBJ1-2 | TRBV7-6 | TGTGCCAGCAGCTTCGAACGCGGGGGCTATGGCTATGGCTACACCTTC | CASSFERGGYGYGYTF
few | - | TRBJ1-1 | TRBV19 | TGTGCCAGTAGGGTAATGAGGGCTGGCATGGCTTTCTTT | CASRVMRAGMAFF
- | - | TRBJ2-4 | TRBV9 | TGTGCCAGCAGCGAGCTCGGGGGATCCAAAAACATTCAGTACTTC | CASSELGGSKNIQYF
few | TRBD2 | TRBJ2-1 | TRBV7-2 | TGTGCCAGCAGCCGGACTGGGACTACATACAATGAGCAGTTCTTC | CASSRTGTTYNEQFF
- | - | TRBJ1-2 | TRBV12-3/TRBV12-4 | TGTGCCAGCAGTTCCCAAATCATTTTCTCTGGGCAGGGATATGGCTACACCTTC | CASSSQIIFSGQGYGYTF
- | - | TRBJ2-5 | TRBV9 | TGTGCCAGCAGCGTAGGAGATGGGACATCCCAAGAGACCCAGTACTTC | CASSVGDGTSQETQYF